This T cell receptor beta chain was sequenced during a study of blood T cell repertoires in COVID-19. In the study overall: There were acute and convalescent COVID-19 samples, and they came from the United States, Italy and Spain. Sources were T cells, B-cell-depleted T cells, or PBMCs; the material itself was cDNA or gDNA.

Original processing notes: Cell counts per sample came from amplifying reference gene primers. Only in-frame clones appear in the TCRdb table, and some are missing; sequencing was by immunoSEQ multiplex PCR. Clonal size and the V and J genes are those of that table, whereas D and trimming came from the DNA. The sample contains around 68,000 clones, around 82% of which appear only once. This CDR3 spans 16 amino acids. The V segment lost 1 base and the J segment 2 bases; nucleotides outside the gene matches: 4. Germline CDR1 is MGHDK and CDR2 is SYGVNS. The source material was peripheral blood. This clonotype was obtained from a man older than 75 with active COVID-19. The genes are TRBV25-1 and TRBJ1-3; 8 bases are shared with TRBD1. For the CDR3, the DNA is TGTGCCAGCAGTGAATTACAGACAGGGGCTGGAAACACCATATATTTT. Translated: CASSELQTGAGNTIYF.